These 3 T cell receptor beta chains originate from one sample sequenced in a study of CD4 T cells in relation to SARS-CoV-2 and coronaviruses. No antigen is known for these receptors. Only in-frame clones appear in the TCRdb table, and some are missing; sequencing was by immunoSEQ multiplex PCR. The repertoire holds 35,000 or so clones, with just under 85% as singletons. Sequences were obtained from naive CD4+ T cells from PBMCs, cultured in vitro. Subset: naive CD4+ T cells isolated by negative enrichment. These TCRs come from an adult with COVID-19.

The CDR3 DNA follows: TGTGCCTGGAGTGTACAGCGAGATTACGAGCAGTACTTC. It yields the protein CAWSVQRDYEQYF. This chain uses TRBV30 with TRBJ2-7; D ambiguous. Germline V gene lookup returns CDR1 GTSNPN and CDR2 SVGIG (reference sequence). Deletions cut 0 bases from V and 4 bases from J, with 10 bases between. The CDR3 is made up of 13 amino acids. The full variable domain, in which reference TRBV30 and TRBJ2-7 provide the parts outside the CDR3, is SQTIHQWPATLVQPVGSPLSLECTVEGTSNPNLYWYRQAAGRGLQLLFYSVGIGQISSEVPQNLSASRPQDRQFILSSKKLLLSDSGFYLCAWSVQRDYEQYFGPGTRLTVT.

The chain couples TRBV18 to TRBJ2-1, with 10 bases matching TRBD2. This CDR3 spans 15 amino acids. Germline loops: CDR1 KGHSH, CDR2 LQKENI. V shed 2 bases and J 8 bases; nucleotides not matched to a gene: 6. CDR3 sequence (DNA): TGTGCCAGCTCACCAACTACTAGCGGGAACTATGAGCAGTTCTTC. Amino acids: CASSPTTSGNYEQFF.

The chain couples TRBV7-9 to TRBJ2-7; TRBD2 matches 14 bases. The CDR3 runs to 16 residues. V lost 5 bases to trimming and J lost 4 bases; unmatched junction nucleotides: 7. The V gene's germline CDR1 is SEHNR and CDR2 FQNEAQ (reference sequence). CDR3 loop: CASSARLAGGKYEQYF. CDR3 coding DNA: TGTGCCAGCAGCGCCAGACTAGCGGGAGGGAAATACGAGCAGTACTTC.